This TCR beta chain was sequenced during a study of Graves' ophthalmopathy and Graves' hyperthyroidism. CDR1 is KGHDR, CDR2 SFDVKD, per germline. The V and J ends lost 5 bases and 10 bases, in that order; junction bases with no gene match: 2. The CDR3 is 11 amino acids. The table lists this clonotype with many counts. Amplification targeted the TCR beta CDR3 regions, with RNA transcripts as the source material. The first-round RT-PCR employed HTBI primers together with the Qiagen OneStep RT-PCR kit. A multiplex PCR was then performed as the second round. TCRdb processed the multiplex PCR reads anew with MiXCR; each CDR3 protein has one entry. The top ten clones hold around 3% of a sample with hundreds of thousands of distinct CDR3 sequences, approximately 39% of them seen once.

The source material was peripheral blood. The clonotype was recovered from an adult man with Graves' ophthalmopathy. This chain joins TRBV24-1 and TRBJ1-1, with 8 nucleotides matching TRBD1. The CDR3 nucleotides read TGTGCCACCAGTGGCGACAGGGGAGCTTTCTTT. Amino acid sequence: CATSGDRGAFF.